The following is a T cell receptor (beta chain) sequence with its context. A much larger clone lies a single base off, so this may be a read error. The data originate from a study of T cells in localized non-small cell lung cancer. Method: immunoSEQ multiplex PCR; TCRdb's copy keeps in-frame clones and lacks some. The table lists 78,000 or so clones, 70% to 90% of them singletons. V lost 6 bases and J lost 2, with 4 bases in between. CDR1 MNHNY and CDR2 SVGAGI come from the germline V gene (reference sequence). The CDR3 consists of 12 residues. The sample was peripheral blood, taken before any cancer treatment. This sequence originates from a man between 35 and 75 years old with stage I lung adenocarcinoma. V usage is TRBV6-6 and J usage is TRBJ2-2; unclear D gene. DNA for the CDR3: TGTGCCAGCAGCTCCAACACCGGGGAGCTGTTTTTT. Translating it yields CASSSNTGELFF.